This record concerns one T cell receptor (beta chain) sequence. These data belong to a study of T-cell reconstitution after alpha-beta-depleted transplantation in children. As it was prepared, the TCRbeta library received unique molecular identifiers. A single record per CDR3 protein comes from TCRdb applying MiXCR to the PCR reads. The table has almost 500,000 distinct CDR3 sequences, roughly an eighth seen once. Germline values: CDR1 GTSNPN, CDR2 SVGIG (reference sequence). The CDR3 sequence is 18 residues long. The V and J ends lost 5 bases and 5 bases, in that order; junction bases with no gene match: 21.

This chain links TRBV30 with TRBJ2-5, with 9 bases matching TRBD2. The sequence came from a human donor who donated a stem cell graft to a child with combined immunodeficiency. This material consisted of PBMCs from the stem cell graft donor, taken from the stem cell graft. DNA of the CDR3: TGTGCCTGGGGGGGACTGGTAGCGGGAGTTCGTGCGGGGGAGACCCAGTACTTC. Its protein product is CAWGGLVAGVRAGETQYF.